This record concerns one T cell receptor (beta chain) sequence. The antigen is unknown. The entry originates in a study of post-analysis software for immune sequencing data. Study observations and caveats: F measure clustering grouped samples strongly by preparation batch. The normalized Chao1 diversity of multiple sclerosis patients was significantly lower than that of controls. Roughly 5 TRBV segments, TRBV5-6, TRBV5-1 and TRBV20-1 among them, were found more frequent in patients than controls.

Germline V gene sequence: CDR1 MNHEY, CDR2 SVGAGI. With 6 bases clipped from V and 5 bases from J, the junction kept 12 bases outside the gene matches. The CDR3 is made up of 16 amino acids. TCR beta cDNA libraries included unique molecular identifiers. From around 0.96 to 9.9 million T cells, 550,000 or so cDNA molecules were obtained. MiXCR was run by TCRdb on the PCR reads, yielding one entry per CDR3 protein. The sample lists 350,000 to 500,000 distinct CDR3 sequences, 39% occurring once. The source is a girl aged 2 to 9 with multiple sclerosis. Source material: blood. This chain uses TRBV6-5 with TRBJ2-3; 9 positions match TRBD2. CDR3 DNA sequence: TGTGCCAGCAGCCCATTGGGGCGGGAGGGCCAAGATACGCAGTATTTT. Amino acids: CASSPLGREGQDTQYF.